This TCR beta chain was observed in a study of cytomegalovirus exposure and HLA in healthy donors. The study's findings and limits: In terms of immune exposure information, only CMV serostatus was available. In a later analysis, at a false discovery rate of 0.05, 15,000 to 20,000 TCR beta sequences matched HLA alleles. Researchers catalogued some 160 TCR beta chains as cytomegalovirus-associated. About 87% or about 30% of the time was how often most TCR beta V segments were productive, according to an earlier analysis.

CDR1 is SGHAT, CDR2 FQNNGV, per germline. Trimming took 1 base from V and 5 from J, leaving 11 bases between them. There are 14 residues in the CDR3. A word on this clone: The target antigen is unknown.

60 Vbeta and 13 Jbeta primers were used in PCR. Some clones are missing from TCRdb's copy, which holds only in-frame ones; the method was immunoSEQ multiplex PCR. Of about 150,000 clones in the sample, 70% to 80% are singletons; the top ten hold approximately 8%. Sequencing used PBMCs. The receptor's source is a young man in good health and CMV-seropositive. The chain has TRBV11-2 and TRBJ1-1; D is ambiguous. The CDR3 here is CASSLGYPPTEAFF. In nucleotides, the CDR3 is TGTGCCAGCAGCTTAGGTTATCCTCCTACTGAAGCTTTCTTT.